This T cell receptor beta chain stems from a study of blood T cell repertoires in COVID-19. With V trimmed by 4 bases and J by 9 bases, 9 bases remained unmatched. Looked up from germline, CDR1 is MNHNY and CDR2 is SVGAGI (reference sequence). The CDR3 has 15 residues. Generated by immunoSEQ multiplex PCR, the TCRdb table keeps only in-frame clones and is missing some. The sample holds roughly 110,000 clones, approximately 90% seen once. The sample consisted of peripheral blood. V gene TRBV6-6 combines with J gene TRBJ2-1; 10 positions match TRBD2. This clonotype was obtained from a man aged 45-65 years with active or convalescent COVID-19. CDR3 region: CASSSTSGVGGEQFF. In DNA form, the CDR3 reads TGTGCCAGCAGTTCCACTAGCGGGGTAGGGGGTGAGCAGTTCTTC.